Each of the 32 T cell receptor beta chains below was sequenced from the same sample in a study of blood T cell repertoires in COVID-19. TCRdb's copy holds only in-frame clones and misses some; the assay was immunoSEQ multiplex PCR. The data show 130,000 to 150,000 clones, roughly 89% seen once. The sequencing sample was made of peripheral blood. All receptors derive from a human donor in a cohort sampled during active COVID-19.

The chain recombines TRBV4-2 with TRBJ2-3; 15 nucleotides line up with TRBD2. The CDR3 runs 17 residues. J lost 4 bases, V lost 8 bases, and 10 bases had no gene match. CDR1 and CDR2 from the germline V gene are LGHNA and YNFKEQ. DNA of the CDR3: TGTGCCAGCCAGAGACTGGGGACTAGCGGGGGGTCAGATACGCAGTATTTT. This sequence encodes CASQRLGTSGGSDTQYF.

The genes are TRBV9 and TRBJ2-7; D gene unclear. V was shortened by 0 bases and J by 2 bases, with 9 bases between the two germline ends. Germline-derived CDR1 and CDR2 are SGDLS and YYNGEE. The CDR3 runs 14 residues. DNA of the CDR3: TGTGCCAGCAGCGTAGAGGCAGGCACCTACGAGCAGTACTTC. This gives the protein CASSVEAGTYEQYF.

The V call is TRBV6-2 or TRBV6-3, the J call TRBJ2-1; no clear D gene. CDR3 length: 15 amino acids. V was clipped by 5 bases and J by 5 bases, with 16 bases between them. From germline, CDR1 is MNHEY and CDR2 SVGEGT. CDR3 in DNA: TGTGCCAGCAGTCTCCGCCAGGTTGTCAACAATGAGCAGTTCTTC. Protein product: CASSLRQVVNNEQFF.

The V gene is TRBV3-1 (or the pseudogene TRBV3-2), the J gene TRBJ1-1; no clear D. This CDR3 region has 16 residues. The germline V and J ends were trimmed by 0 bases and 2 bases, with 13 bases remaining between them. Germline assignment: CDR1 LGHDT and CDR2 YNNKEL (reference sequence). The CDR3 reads CASSQEGRATNTEAFF. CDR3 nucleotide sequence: TGTGCCAGCAGCCAAGAAGGGAGGGCCACTAACACTGAAGCTTTCTTT.

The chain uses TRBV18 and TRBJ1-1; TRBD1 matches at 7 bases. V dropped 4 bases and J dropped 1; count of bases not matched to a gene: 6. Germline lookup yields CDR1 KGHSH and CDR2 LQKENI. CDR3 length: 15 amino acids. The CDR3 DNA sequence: TGTGCCAGCTCACGTTTTACAGGGGAGAACACTGAAGCTTTCTTT. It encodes CASSRFTGENTEAFF.

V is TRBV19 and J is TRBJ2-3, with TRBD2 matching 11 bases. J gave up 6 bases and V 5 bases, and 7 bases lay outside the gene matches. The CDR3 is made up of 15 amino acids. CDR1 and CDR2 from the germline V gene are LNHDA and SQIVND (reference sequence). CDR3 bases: TGTGCCAGTAGTGCCCTAGCGGGGGGCTCGGATACGCAGTATTTT. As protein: CASSALAGGSDTQYF.

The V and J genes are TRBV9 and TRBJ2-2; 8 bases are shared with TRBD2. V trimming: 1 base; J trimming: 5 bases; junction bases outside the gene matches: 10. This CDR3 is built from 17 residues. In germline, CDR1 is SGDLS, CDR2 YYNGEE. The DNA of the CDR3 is TGTGCCAGCAGCGTAAGGGGAGGCCAGCGGGGGACCGGGGAGCTGTTTTTT. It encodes CASSVRGGQRGTGELFF.

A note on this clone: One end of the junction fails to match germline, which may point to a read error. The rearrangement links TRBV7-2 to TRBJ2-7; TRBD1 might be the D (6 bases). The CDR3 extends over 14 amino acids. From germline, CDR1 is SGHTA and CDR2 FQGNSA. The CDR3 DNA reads TGTGCCAGCAGCTTAGGAAGTTCTGTTCAGGGGTCTTTCTTC. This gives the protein CASSLGSSVQGSFF.

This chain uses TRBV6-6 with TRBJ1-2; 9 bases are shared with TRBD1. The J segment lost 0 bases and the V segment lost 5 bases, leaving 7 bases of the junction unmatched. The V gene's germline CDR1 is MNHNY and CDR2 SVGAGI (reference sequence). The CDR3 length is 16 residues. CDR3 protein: CASSRQGGTPNYGYTF. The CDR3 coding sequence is TGTGCCAGCAGTCGACAGGGGGGAACTCCTAACTATGGCTACACCTTC.

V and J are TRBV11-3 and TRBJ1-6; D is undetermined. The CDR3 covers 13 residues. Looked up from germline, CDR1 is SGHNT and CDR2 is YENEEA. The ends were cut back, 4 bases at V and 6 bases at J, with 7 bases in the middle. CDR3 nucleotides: TGTGCCAGCAGCTACGAGGTTAATTCACCCCTCCACTTT. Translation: CASSYEVNSPLHF.

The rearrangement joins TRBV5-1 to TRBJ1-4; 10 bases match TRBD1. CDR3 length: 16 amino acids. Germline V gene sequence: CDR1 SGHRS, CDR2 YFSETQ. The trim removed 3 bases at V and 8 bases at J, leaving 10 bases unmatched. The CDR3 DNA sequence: TGCGCCAGCAGCTCACCCTCCGGGACAGGGGCCGAAAAACTGTTTTTT. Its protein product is CASSSPSGTGAEKLFF.

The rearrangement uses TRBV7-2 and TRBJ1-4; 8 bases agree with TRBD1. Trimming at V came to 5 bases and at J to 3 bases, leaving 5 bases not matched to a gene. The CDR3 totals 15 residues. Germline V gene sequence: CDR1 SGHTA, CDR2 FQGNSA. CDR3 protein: CASSIQQGANEKLFF. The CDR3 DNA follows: TGTGCCAGCAGCATCCAACAGGGGGCTAATGAAAAACTGTTTTTT. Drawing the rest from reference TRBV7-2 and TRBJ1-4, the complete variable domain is GAGVSQSPSNKVTEKGKDVELRCDPISGHTALYWYRQSLGQGLEFLIYFQGNSAPDKSGLPSDRFSAERTGGSVSTLTIQRTQQEDSAVYLCASSIQQGANEKLFFGSGTQLSVL.

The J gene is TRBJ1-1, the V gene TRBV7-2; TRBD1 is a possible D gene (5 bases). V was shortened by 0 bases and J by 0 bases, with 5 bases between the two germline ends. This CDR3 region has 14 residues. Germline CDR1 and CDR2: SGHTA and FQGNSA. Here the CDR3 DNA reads TGTGCCAGCAGCTTAGCGACAGTGAACACTGAAGCTTTCTTT. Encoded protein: CASSLATVNTEAFF.

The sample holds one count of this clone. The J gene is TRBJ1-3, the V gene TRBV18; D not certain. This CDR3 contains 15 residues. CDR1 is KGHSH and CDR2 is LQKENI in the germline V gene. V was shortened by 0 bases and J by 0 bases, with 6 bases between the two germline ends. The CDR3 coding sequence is TGTGCCAGCTCACCACCTACTATCTCTGGAAACACCATATATTTT. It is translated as CASSPPTISGNTIYF.

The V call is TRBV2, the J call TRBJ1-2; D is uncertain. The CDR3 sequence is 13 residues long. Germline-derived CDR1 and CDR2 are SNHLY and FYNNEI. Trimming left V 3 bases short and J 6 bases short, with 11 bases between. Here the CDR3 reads CASSEVQVNGYTF. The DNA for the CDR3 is TGTGCCAGCAGTGAGGTGCAGGTTAATGGCTACACCTTC.

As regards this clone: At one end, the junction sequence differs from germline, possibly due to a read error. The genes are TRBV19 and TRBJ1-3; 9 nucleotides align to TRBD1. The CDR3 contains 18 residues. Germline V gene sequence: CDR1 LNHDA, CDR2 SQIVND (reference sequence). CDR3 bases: TGTGCCAGTAGTGTAGAACCCCCGGGACAGGGTCTACGAAACACCATATATTTT. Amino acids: CASSVEPPGQGLRNTIYF. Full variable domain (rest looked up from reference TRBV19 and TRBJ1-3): DGGITQSPKYLFRKEGQNVTLSCEQNLNHDAMYWYRQDPGQGLRLIYYSQIVNDFQKGDIAEGYSVSREKKESFPLTVTSAQKNPTAFYLCASSVEPPGQGLRNTIYFGEGSWLTVV.

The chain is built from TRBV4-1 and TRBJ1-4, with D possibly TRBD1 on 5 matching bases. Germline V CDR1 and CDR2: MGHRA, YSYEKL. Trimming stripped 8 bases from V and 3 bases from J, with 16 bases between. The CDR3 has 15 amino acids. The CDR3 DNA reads TGCGCCAGCGTTGCCGGGGGGAGGGCTAATGAAAAACTGTTTTTT. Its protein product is CASVAGGRANEKLFF.

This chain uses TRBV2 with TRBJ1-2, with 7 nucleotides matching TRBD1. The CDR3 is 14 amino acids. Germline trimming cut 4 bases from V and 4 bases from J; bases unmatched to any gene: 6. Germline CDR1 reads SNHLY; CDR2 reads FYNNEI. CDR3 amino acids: CASSGQGVGYGYTF. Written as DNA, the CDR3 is TGTGCCAGCAGTGGGCAGGGGGTTGGCTATGGCTACACCTTC.

The CDR3 DNA follows: TGTGCCAGCACCCGAGGGCGGAAATCTGGGGCCAACGTCCTGACTTTC. Translated, it gives CASTRGRKSGANVLTF. The chain combines TRBV3-1 (or the pseudogene TRBV3-2) with TRBJ2-6, with D possibly TRBD2 on 5 matching bases. CDR3 length: 16 amino acids. Germline V gene lookup returns CDR1 LGHDT and CDR2 YNNKEL (reference sequence). V was pared by 7 bases and J by 1 base, with 14 bases between.

The CDR3, as DNA: TGTGCCAGCAGTTCAGGCAACTATGGCTACACCTTC. This gives the protein CASSSGNYGYTF. The chain recombines TRBV28 with TRBJ1-2; D not certain. V shed 4 bases and J shed 2 bases, with 5 bases lying between them. This CDR3 is 12 amino acids long. Per germline, CDR1 MDHEN and CDR2 SYDVKM.

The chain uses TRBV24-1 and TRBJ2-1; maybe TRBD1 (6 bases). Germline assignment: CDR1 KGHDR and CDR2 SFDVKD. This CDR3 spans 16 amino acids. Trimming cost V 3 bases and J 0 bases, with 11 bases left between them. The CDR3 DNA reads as TGTGCCACCAGTGATAGCAGGGGCACCTCCTACAATGAGCAGTTCTTC. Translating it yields CATSDSRGTSYNEQFF.

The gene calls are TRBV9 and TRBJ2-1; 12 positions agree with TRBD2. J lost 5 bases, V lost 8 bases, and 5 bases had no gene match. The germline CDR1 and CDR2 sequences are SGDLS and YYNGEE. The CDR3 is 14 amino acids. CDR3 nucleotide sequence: TGTGCCAGTGAGACTAGCGGGGGTAACAATGAGCAGTTCTTC. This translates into CASETSGGNNEQFF.

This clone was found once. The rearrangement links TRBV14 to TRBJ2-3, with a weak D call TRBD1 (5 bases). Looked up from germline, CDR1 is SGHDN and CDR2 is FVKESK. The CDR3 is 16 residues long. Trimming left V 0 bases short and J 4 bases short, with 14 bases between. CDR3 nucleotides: TGTGCCAGCAGCCAAGATAGCAGGGCGGTCCCAGATACGCAGTATTTT. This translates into CASSQDSRAVPDTQYF.

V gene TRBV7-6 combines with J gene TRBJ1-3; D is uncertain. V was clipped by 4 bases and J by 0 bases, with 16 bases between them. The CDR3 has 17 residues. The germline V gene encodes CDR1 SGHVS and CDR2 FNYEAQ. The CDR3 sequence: CASSSTPLPSSGNTIYF. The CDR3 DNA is TGTGCCAGCAGCTCCACTCCCCTCCCGAGCTCTGGAAACACCATATATTTT.

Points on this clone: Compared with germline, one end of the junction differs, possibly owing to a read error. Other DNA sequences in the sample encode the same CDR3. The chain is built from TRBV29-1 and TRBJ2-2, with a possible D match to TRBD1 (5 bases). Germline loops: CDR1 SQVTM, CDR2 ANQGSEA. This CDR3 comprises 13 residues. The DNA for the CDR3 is TGCAGCGTTGAAGACAGGGTCCCCGGAGAGCTGTTTTTT. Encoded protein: CSVEDRVPGELFF.

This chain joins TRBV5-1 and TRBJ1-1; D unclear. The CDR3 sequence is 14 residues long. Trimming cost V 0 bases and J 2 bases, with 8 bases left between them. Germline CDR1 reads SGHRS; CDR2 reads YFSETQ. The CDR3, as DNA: TGCGCCAGCAGCTTGGCCAACCTAAACACTGAAGCTTTCTTT. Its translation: CASSLANLNTEAFF.

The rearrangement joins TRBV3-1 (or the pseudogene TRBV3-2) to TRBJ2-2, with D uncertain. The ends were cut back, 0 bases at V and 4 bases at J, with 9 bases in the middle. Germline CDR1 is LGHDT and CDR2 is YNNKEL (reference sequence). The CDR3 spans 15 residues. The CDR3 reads CASSQELHGTGELFF. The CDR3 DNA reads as TGTGCCAGCAGCCAAGAGCTTCACGGCACCGGGGAGCTGTTTTTT.

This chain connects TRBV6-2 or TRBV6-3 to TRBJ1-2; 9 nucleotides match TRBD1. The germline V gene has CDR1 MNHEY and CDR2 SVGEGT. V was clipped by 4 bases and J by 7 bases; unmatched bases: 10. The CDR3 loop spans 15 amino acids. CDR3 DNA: TGTGCCAGCAGTTGGAGGGACAGGGTATCCTCTGGCTACACCTTC. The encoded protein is CASSWRDRVSSGYTF.

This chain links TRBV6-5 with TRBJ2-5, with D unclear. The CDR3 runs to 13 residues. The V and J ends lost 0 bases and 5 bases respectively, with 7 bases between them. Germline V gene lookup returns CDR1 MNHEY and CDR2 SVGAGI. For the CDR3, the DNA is TGTGCCAGCAGTTACTCTTACGGGGAGACCCAGTACTTC. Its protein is CASSYSYGETQYF.

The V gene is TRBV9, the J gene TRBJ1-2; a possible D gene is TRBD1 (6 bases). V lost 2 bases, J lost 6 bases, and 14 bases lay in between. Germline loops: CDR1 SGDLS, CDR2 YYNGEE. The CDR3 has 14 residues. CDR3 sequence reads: CASSVGGLGDGYTF. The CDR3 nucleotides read TGTGCCAGCAGCGTCGGGGGGCTGGGCGATGGCTACACCTTC. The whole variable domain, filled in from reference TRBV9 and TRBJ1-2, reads DSGVTQTPKHLITATGQRVTLRCSPRSGDLSVYWYQQSLDQGLQFLIQYYNGEERAKGNILERFSAQQFPDLHSELNLSSLELGDSALYFCASSVGGLGDGYTFGSGTRLTVV.

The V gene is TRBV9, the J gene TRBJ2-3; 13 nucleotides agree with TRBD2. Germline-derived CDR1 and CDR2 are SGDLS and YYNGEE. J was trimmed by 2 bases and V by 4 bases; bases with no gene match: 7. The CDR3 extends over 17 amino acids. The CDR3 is CASSPWTSGSFTDTQYF. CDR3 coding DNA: TGTGCCAGCAGCCCCTGGACTAGCGGGAGTTTCACAGATACGCAGTATTTT.

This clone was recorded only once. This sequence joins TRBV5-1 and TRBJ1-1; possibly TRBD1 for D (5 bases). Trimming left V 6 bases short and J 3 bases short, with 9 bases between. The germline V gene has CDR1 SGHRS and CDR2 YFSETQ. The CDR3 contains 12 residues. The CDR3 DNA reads TGCGCCAGCAAGCTACAGGACACTGAAGCTTTCTTT. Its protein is CASKLQDTEAFF.